This TCR beta chain was recorded in a study of T cell repertoires in cytomegalovirus infection. The overall study: Signatures in public TCR beta sequences pointed to both CMV infection and matching HLA type. Study-level points and caveats: Carriage of CMV together with the relevant HLA was identifiable through cumulative public TCR beta family frequency. Within the response measured ex vivo, HLA-C-restricted CMV-specific TCR beta clonotypes were dominant.

Remarks on this clonotype: Antigen: not known.

TCRdb recomputed calls from the reads with MiXCR, one row per CDR3 protein. The sample shows a few hundred thousand distinct CDR3 sequences, approximately 24% of them seen only once. V was pared by 0 bases and J by 5 bases, with 8 bases of the junction left unmatched. The CDR3 spans 17 residues. Germline V gene sequence: CDR1 LGHNA, CDR2 YNFKEQ. The sample consisted of CD8+ T cells from PBMCs. The chain recombines TRBV4-2 with TRBJ2-2; 8 bases fit TRBD2. This TCR came from a human donor in good health (CMV status not recorded). Some clones in this sample may be carry-over from other donors' samples. The CDR3 nucleotides are TGTGCCAGCAGCCAAGAAGGGGGACTAGTTATGACCGGGGAGCTGTTTTTT. Its protein is CASSQEGGLVMTGELFF.